This T cell receptor (beta chain) was recorded in a study of T cells in Graves' hyperthyroidism and ophthalmopathy (dated 2019 in TCRdb). Some background on the complete study: Peripheral blood samples were taken at the time of initial diagnosis, prior to any treatment. Whether ophthalmopathy could be predicted prospectively was tested in an independent validation cohort made up of under 20 hyperthyroidism patients plus 17 patients who later progressed to ophthalmopathy. The roughly 100 discovery patients were randomly divided into training and test sets at a 7:3 ratio. Thyroid tissue and blood T-cell repertoires from over 5 Graves' hyperthyroidism patients were also compared in the study. TCR Vbeta CDR3 sequencing of some 140 peripheral blood samples (about 45 ophthalmopathy, roughly 74 hyperthyroidism and roughly 17 progressor patients) is reported in the paper. After blood sampling, hyperthyroidism patients were treated with methimazole at a starting dose of 30 mg daily, and ophthalmopathy patients were treated with high-dose intravenous methylprednisolone. TCR V-J signatures able to tell the groups apart were searched for in a discovery cohort of approximately 95 patients, of whom approximately 40 had Graves' ophthalmopathy and more than 55 had stable Graves' hyperthyroidism. Broader findings and caveats from the paper: A model built on a 13 V-J signature distinguished ophthalmopathy from stable hyperthyroidism, reaching roughly 88% sensitivity and around 81% specificity in cross-validation and 80%/75% in testing. In validation, progression to ophthalmopathy was predicted by the model with 70.59% sensitivity and 72.22% specificity, a median of roughly 6.4 months before onset. No statistical method was used to fix the sample size in advance, and group allocation was not hidden from the investigators. Blood samples also contained most of the expanded thyroid clonotypes (frequency above 0.001), which suggests that blood repertoires may reflect thyroid immune responses.

A patient counted as having stable Graves' hyperthyroidism if no progression to ophthalmopathy occurred over 18 months of follow-up. Hyperthyroidism patients were aged 18 to 65 years and newly diagnosed, with disease duration of less than 2 months. Exclusion was applied to patients with uncontrolled infections, other autoimmune diseases, pregnancy or lactation. Diagnoses were established on the basis of clinical symptoms, serum thyroxine and TRAb, thyroid ultrasound, and orbital computed tomography. PBMCs were isolated from more than 9 ml of fresh peripheral blood by Ficoll-Paque density gradient centrifugation. Total RNA was extracted with Trizol reagent, and quality was checked on an Agilent 2100 Bioanalyzer. Of note for this clonotype: The antigen it recognizes is unknown. No much larger clonotype is one base removed from it; base qualities were not supplied.

V loses 6 bases of germline sequence and J loses 9 bases, and the interval between the two ends is 17 bases. The CDR3 sequence holds 14 residues, the cysteine and phenylalanine included. The DNA shown is the 42-base CDR3, in frame from base 1. From a lookup of the germline V gene, CDR1 and CDR2 are MNHNS and SASEGT. The TCR beta CDR3 regions were amplified from RNA transcripts. The TCR CDR3 was subjected to a first round of RT-PCR using the HTBI primer set and the Qiagen OneStep RT-PCR kit. The libraries were constructed in a second round of multiplex PCR and then size-selected and purified. Sequencing of the libraries was done on an Illumina HiSeq2000 using paired-end 100 bp reads. The authors' pipeline ran thus. SOAPnuke was used to process the raw data, removing reads that contained adapters or uncalled bases, had a mean Phred below 15, or lacked an exact match to the constant primer or identifier. High-quality paired reads were merged using COPE v1.2.5, and each unique nucleotide sequence was defined as a clonotype. MiTCR v1.1 was used to align the clonotypes against IMGT TRBV, TRBD and TRBJ reference segments. The analysis was restricted to V-J combinations with a frequency above 0.0001, which together covered about 99% of the repertoires. The TCS score was defined as the ratio of F50 (clonal expansion) to E x V (chaos), calculated using BLOSUM62-based TCRdist between CDR3 peptides within each V-J. Welch's t-statistics and random forest reduced 514 V-J features to 13, which were used in a naive Bayes classifier (R e1071). TCRdb itself trimmed the public reads at Q25 with fastp, ran MiXCR and retained productive beta chains. Each CDR3 protein appears once, grouped with its most common genes and DNA. These V and J calls originate from TCRdb's pipeline instead of the authors' own analysis. The table for this sample lists approximately 630,000 distinct CDR3 sequences; around 15% of them were counted only once. Jointly, the top ten make up around 4% of the sample.

The material sequenced was blood. The chain links TRBV6-1 with TRBJ2-2; perhaps TRBD2 is the D gene, with 5 bases matching. The sequence was collected from a woman in her 30s with Graves' hyperthyroidism. The nucleotide sequence is given as TGTGCCAGCAGGGACTTTTCCGAGGCCCGGGAGCTGTTTTTT. The translation is CASRDFSEARELFF.